This T cell receptor (beta chain) was captured in a study of T cell responses to AZD1222 COVID-19 vaccine. Across the study: It was second doses at about 4 or about 12 weeks that were pooled. Whole-study findings and limits: Spike-specific TCR depth and breadth grew after two AZD1222 doses. White British donors predominated, females outnumbered males, and clonal diversity was possibly underestimated. After the peak T cell response, and only then, were repertoires sampled.

Assay: immunoSEQ multiplex PCR; the TCRdb copy retains only in-frame clones and omits some. The table has 200,000 to 300,000 clones, 85% to 95% seen once. Trimming took off 4 bases at V and 6 bases at J, with 4 bases between the two ends. CDR3 length equals 11 residues. Germline V gene sequence: CDR1 SGHRS, CDR2 YFSETQ. In its sample, this clone was seen a few times. Antigen unknown. The TCR originated in an adult in good health. This chain links TRBV5-1 with TRBJ2-2, with no clear D. The specimen comprised peripheral blood, sampled on day 0 of AZD1222 vaccination. The CDR3 is CASSRAGELFF. The CDR3 nucleotides read TGCGCCAGCAGCAGGGCCGGGGAGCTGTTTTTT.